The 27 T cell receptor beta chains listed next were all sequenced from one sample in a study of T cells after yellow fever vaccination (dated 2019 in TCRdb). The treatment or condition label of this sample denotes: live attenuated yellow fever vaccine strain. Library prep was done by 5' RACE. The run used an Illumina HiSeq 2500. The raw public data were reprocessed by TCRdb itself: fastp quality trimming at Q25, MiXCR clonotype calling, in-frame beta chains only. CDR3 protein sequences are deduplicated, and each keeps its most common genes and DNA. The sample data list approximately 120,000 distinct CDR3 sequences, and 7.4% of these were observed just once. The ten largest make up roughly 2.5% of the sample. This specimen was CD4+ T cells sorted from PBMCs, taken 10 days after the first yellow fever vaccination. All receptors come from a man younger than 35 who received the YFV17D yellow fever vaccine.

The rearrangement uses TRBV12-3 or TRBV12-4 and TRBJ2-2, with TRBD1 matching 7 bases. The CDR3 loop spans 15 amino acids. V was pared by 4 bases and J by 0 bases, with 2 bases of the junction left unmatched. CDR3: CASSWDSTNTGELFF. The CDR3 DNA sequence: TGTGCCAGCAGTTGGGACAGCACGAACACCGGGGAGCTGTTTTTT.

This clonotype was recorded many times. This chain uses TRBV5-1 with TRBJ2-5; TRBD2 matches at 10 bases. The CDR3 length is 16 residues. Germline loops: CDR1 SGHRS, CDR2 YFSETQ. V dropped 0 bases and J dropped 4; count of bases not matched to a gene: 6. CDR3 protein: CASSLVPSGGPETQYF. The CDR3 region has the DNA TGCGCCAGCAGCTTGGTTCCTAGCGGGGGACCAGAGACCCAGTACTTC.

This clonotype was observed at least ten times. V gene TRBV28 combines with J gene TRBJ1-2; D gene ambiguous. In germline, CDR1 is MDHEN, CDR2 SYDVKM. V shed 6 bases and J shed 0 bases, with 14 bases lying between them. The CDR3 has 15 amino acids. The CDR3 nucleotides are TGTGCCAGCAGCCCCCGCCCCGGAGCTAACTATGGCTACACCTTC. It is translated as CASSPRPGANYGYTF.

This clonotype was observed at least ten times. The V gene is TRBV5-1, the J gene TRBJ1-1, with D unresolved. Trimming stripped 2 bases from V and 2 bases from J, with 13 bases between. Germline lookup yields CDR1 SGHRS and CDR2 YFSETQ. This CDR3 comprises 15 residues. CDR3 amino acids: CASSFLGTYNTEAFF. As DNA, the CDR3 is TGCGCCAGCAGCTTCCTTGGAACTTATAACACTGAAGCTTTCTTT.

The CDR3 spells CATSRDPGTRETQYF. The CDR3 nucleotides read TGTGCCACCAGCAGAGATCCGGGGACCCGGGAGACCCAGTACTTC. This chain links TRBV15 with TRBJ2-5, with D perhaps assigned TRBD1 or TRBD2 (5 bases each). V was cut by 0 bases and J by 5 bases, with 13 bases left in between. CDR3 length: 15 amino acids. Germline assignment: CDR1 LNHNV and CDR2 YYDKDF (reference sequence).

Comments on this clonotype: Possible read error: a much larger clone is one base away. The chain is built from TRBV20-1 and TRBJ2-1, with D perhaps assigned TRBD1 or TRBD2 (5 bases each). The CDR3 sequence is 14 residues long. CDR1 DFQATT and CDR2 SNEGSKA come from the germline V gene (reference sequence). This CDR3 reads CSASGAHSFNEQFF. CDR3 DNA: TGCAGTGCTAGCGGGGCCCACTCCTTCAATGAGCAGTTCTTC.

The table lists this clonotype with a few counts. This sequence joins TRBV7-2 and TRBJ2-7; tentative D call: TRBD1 (6 bases). Trimming took 3 bases from V and 12 from J, leaving 21 bases between them. CDR3 length: 14 residues. The V gene's germline CDR1 is SGHTA and CDR2 FQGNSA. The CDR3 DNA is TGTGCCAGCAGCTTCCCGACGACAGGACCCAGGTGGTACTTC. This sequence encodes CASSFPTTGPRWYF.

This clonotype was observed at least ten times. The rearrangement links TRBV10-3 to TRBJ2-7; D is unresolved. This CDR3 contains 11 residues. Germline values: CDR1 ENHRY, CDR2 SYGVKD. V lost 3 bases to trimming and J lost 6 bases, with 6 bases between them. Here the CDR3 DNA reads TGTGCCATCAGTGAATCTATCGAGCAGTACTTC. Protein product: CAISESIEQYF.

This clonotype was detected ten times or more. The CDR3 DNA is TGTGCCAGCAGTTTTCTCCGCTACGAGCAGTACTTC. It codes for CASSFLRYEQYF. This chain links TRBV28 with TRBJ2-7; D ambiguous. Trimming removed 3 bases from V and 3 bases from J, with 6 bases in between. The CDR3 covers 12 residues. Germline loops: CDR1 MDHEN, CDR2 SYDVKM.

This clonotype was counted many times. CDR3 sequence reads: CASSLAGGGMTDTQYF. The CDR3 bases are TGTGCCAGCAGCTTAGCCGGAGGCGGCATGACAGATACGCAGTATTTT. The chain carries TRBV11-1 and TRBJ2-3; D is perhaps TRBD2 (5 bases). The CDR3 is made up of 16 amino acids. Trimming removed 0 bases at V and 3 bases at J, with 13 bases between. The germline V gene has CDR1 SGHAT and CDR2 FQDESV (reference sequence).

As for this clonotype: Just one base apart from a much larger clone, this may be a read error. This rearrangement joins TRBV4-3 to TRBJ2-3; no definite D call. The germline CDR1 and CDR2 sequences are LGHNA and YSLEER. The CDR3 is made up of 14 amino acids. Trimming left V 2 bases short and J 0 bases short, with 6 bases between. The CDR3 coding sequence is TGCGCCAGCAGCCAATATTTTAGCACAGATACGCAGTATTTT. Residues: CASSQYFSTDTQYF.

In its sample, this clonotype was seen many times. CDR3: CASNFYVGGANTEAFF. For the CDR3, the DNA is TGTGCCAGCAACTTCTACGTGGGGGGGGCGAACACTGAAGCTTTCTTT. The rearrangement uses TRBV6-5 and TRBJ1-1; a weak D match, TRBD1 (6 bases). From germline, CDR1 is MNHEY and CDR2 SVGAGI. The CDR3 extends over 16 amino acids. V was clipped by 7 bases and J by 1 base, with 19 bases between them.

This clonotype was seen at least ten times. V usage is TRBV28 and J usage is TRBJ2-4, with 12 bases lining up with TRBD2. Germline CDR1 reads MDHEN; CDR2 reads SYDVKM. With 4 bases clipped from V and 3 bases from J, the junction kept 7 bases outside the gene matches. There are 17 residues in the CDR3. As DNA, the CDR3 is TGTGCCAGCAGTTCTCCACTAGCGGGGGGCGACAAAAACATTCAGTACTTC. As protein: CASSSPLAGGDKNIQYF.

In this sample, this clonotype turned up many times. The DNA for the CDR3 is TGTGCCAGCAGGGAGTGGGGACGGGGAAGGAGGAACTATGGCTACACCTTC. Translation: CASREWGRGRRNYGYTF. V usage is TRBV28 and J usage is TRBJ1-2, with a weak D call TRBD1 (5 bases). Trimming removed 6 bases from V and 2 bases from J, with 22 bases in between. Germline V gene sequence: CDR1 MDHEN, CDR2 SYDVKM. The CDR3 covers 17 residues.

This clonotype was found many times. The V call is TRBV5-1, the J call TRBJ2-1; D not certain. CDR3 length: 13 residues. Germline V gives CDR1 SGHRS, CDR2 YFSETQ. Deletions cut 5 bases from V and 6 bases from J, with 12 bases between. DNA for the CDR3: TGCGCCAGCAGATTCGTCGGTTCCAATGAGCAGTTCTTC. Translation gives CASRFVGSNEQFF.

This clonotype was counted only a few times. The chain links TRBV19 to TRBJ2-1; D may be TRBD2 (5 bases). Germline-derived CDR1 and CDR2 are LNHDA and SQIVND (reference sequence). V dropped 3 bases and J dropped 8 bases, with 14 bases sitting between them. The CDR3 extends over 14 amino acids. CDR3 residues: CASSISSGAYEQFF. The CDR3 nucleotides read TGTGCCAGTAGTATTTCGAGCGGTGCATATGAGCAGTTCTTC.

This clonotype was counted ten times or more. The V and J genes are TRBV2 and TRBJ1-2, with D unresolved. The ends were cut back, 6 bases at V and 7 bases at J, with 15 bases in the middle. This CDR3 region has 13 residues. Germline CDR1 reads SNHLY; CDR2 reads FYNNEI. CDR3 in amino acids: CASRESPEGGYTF. CDR3 sequence (DNA): TGTGCCAGCAGGGAGTCGCCCGAGGGTGGCTACACCTTC.

At least ten counts were recorded for this clonotype. CDR3 amino acids: CASSSGPTAGELFF. DNA for the CDR3: TGTGCCAGCAGCTCGGGCCCTACTGCCGGGGAGCTGTTTTTT. The chain combines TRBV7-2 with TRBJ2-2; unclear D gene. In germline, CDR1 is SGHTA, CDR2 FQGNSA. V lost 4 bases to trimming and J lost 6 bases, with 12 bases between them. The CDR3 is 14 residues long.

This clonotype was detected many times. This chain links TRBV12-3 or TRBV12-4 with TRBJ1-4; 10 bases agree with TRBD1. The CDR3 is made up of 16 amino acids. V was pared by 6 bases and J by 4 bases, with 8 bases of the junction left unmatched. In DNA, the CDR3 is TGTGCCAGCAGCCTCGACAGGGGGCGGTATAATGAAAAACTGTTTTTT. This gives the protein CASSLDRGRYNEKLFF.

At least ten counts were recorded for this clonotype. The chain is built from TRBV5-1 and TRBJ1-1; a weak D match, TRBD1 (6 bases). The germline gives CDR1 SGHRS, CDR2 YFSETQ. The ends were cut back, 4 bases at V and 13 bases at J, with 20 bases in the middle. The CDR3 runs to 13 residues. CDR3 nucleotide sequence: TGCGCCAGCAGCCCGACAGGAGACCAGGACGGTTTCTTT. It yields the protein CASSPTGDQDGFF.

This clonotype was counted a few times. The genes are TRBV6-1 and TRBJ2-7; the D gene is possibly TRBD2 (5 bases). The CDR3 spans 15 residues. Germline assignment: CDR1 MNHNS and CDR2 SASEGT. The V end lost 2 bases, the J end lost 4 bases, and 15 bases lay between the germline ends. CDR3 sequence: CASSESLAGWYEQYF. The CDR3 DNA reads TGTGCCAGCAGTGAATCCCTAGCTGGATGGTACGAGCAGTACTTC.

The sample holds many counts of this clonotype. The chain combines TRBV19 with TRBJ2-1; 11 positions agree with TRBD2. CDR3 length equals 16 residues. The V segment lost 0 bases and the J segment 6 bases; nucleotides outside the gene matches: 4. Per the germline V gene, CDR1 is LNHDA and CDR2 is SQIVND (reference sequence). This CDR3 reads CASSIDRLAGGNEQFF. The CDR3 DNA is TGTGCCAGTAGTATAGATCGTCTAGCGGGGGGCAATGAGCAGTTCTTC.

This clonotype was seen many times. This rearrangement joins TRBV5-1 to TRBJ2-1; 7 positions match TRBD2. This CDR3 comprises 13 residues. Germline CDR1 is SGHRS and CDR2 is YFSETQ. Trimming cost V 6 bases and J 9 bases; bases outside gene matches: 9. CDR3 sequence (DNA): TGCGCCAGCAACCCTAGCGGACGGGGTGAGCAGTTCTTC. Encoded protein: CASNPSGRGEQFF.

In this sample, this clonotype turned up many times. The CDR3 loop reads CATSARGGFQETQYF. In nucleotides, the CDR3 is TGTGCCACCAGTGCTCGCGGGGGGTTCCAAGAGACCCAGTACTTC. V gene TRBV24-1 combines with J gene TRBJ2-5; 8 bases agree with TRBD2. The CDR3 contains 15 residues. V dropped 5 bases and J dropped 1; count of bases not matched to a gene: 5. The germline V gene encodes CDR1 KGHDR and CDR2 SFDVKD.

This clonotype appeared a single time. This could be a read error, since a much larger clone is one nucleotide away. The gene calls are TRBV10-3 and TRBJ1-1; TRBD1 might be the D (6 bases). From germline, CDR1 is ENHRY and CDR2 SYGVKD. Trimming left V 10 bases short and J 1 base short, with 13 bases between. This CDR3 is 13 amino acids long. CDR3 bases: TGTGCCACTCGCGGGACACCGAACACTGAAGCTTTCTTT. Its protein product is CATRGTPNTEAFF.

This clonotype was observed at least ten times. V usage is TRBV7-2 and J usage is TRBJ2-3, with D uncertain. Germline V gives CDR1 SGHTA, CDR2 FQGNSA. V was shortened by 1 base and J by 3 bases, with 8 bases between the two germline ends. This CDR3 is 14 amino acids long. The CDR3 DNA reads as TGTGCCAGCAGCTTAGGAAGAGCGACAGATACGCAGTATTTT. This translates into CASSLGRATDTQYF.

This clonotype was counted at least ten times. The chain recombines TRBV5-1 with TRBJ2-3; D may match TRBD1 or TRBD2 (5 bases each). The CDR3 length is 11 residues. Per germline, CDR1 SGHRS and CDR2 YFSETQ. V gave up 7 bases and J gave up 7 bases, with 10 bases separating them. Written as DNA, the CDR3 is TGCGCCAGCTCCGAGGGGTATACGCAGTATTTT. It translates to CASSEGYTQYF.